This T cell receptor beta chain was documented in a study of response to subunit inactivated influenza vaccine. This clonotype was observed a handful of times. Antigen: not known. Findings of the study overall: The authors suggested that few new T cells are recruited per seasonal influenza vaccination.

Via MiXCR, TCRdb re-called the RT-PCR reads, giving one row per CDR3 protein. The repertoire holds approximately 310,000 distinct CDR3 sequences, with roughly a fifth as singletons. The CDR3 runs to 14 residues. The germline V gene encodes CDR1 SEHNR and CDR2 FQNEAQ (reference sequence). With 6 bases removed from V and 9 bases from J, the gap between germline ends came to 15 bases. J is TRBJ1-6 and V is TRBV7-9; the D gene is possibly TRBD1 (5 bases). Specimen: PBMCs from blood, collected about 19 months after vaccination. The TCR sequence derives from a man aged 45 to 70 who received an inactivated influenza vaccine. The CDR3 reads CASSQGPVGSPLHF. The CDR3 bases are TGTGCCAGCAGTCAGGGCCCGGTTGGTTCACCCCTCCACTTT.